The subject of this entry is one T cell receptor (beta chain). Its antigen is not known. During the collection period, no donor immune events like infections were recorded. V lost 5 bases, J lost 5 bases, and 9 bases lay in between. CDR3 length: 12 amino acids. The germline V gene has CDR1 SNHLY and CDR2 FYNNEI. The method was immunoSEQ multiplex PCR; TCRdb's version includes in-frame clones alone and lacks a portion of them. This table has 75,000 to 90,000 clones, 70% to 90% appearing once. This sample stems from a study of identifying expanded T cells in peripheral blood. Whole-study findings and limits: About 1.3 clones differed between technical replicates, versus around 15 and 18 over time. Across healthy donors, higher total template counts meant significantly greater roughly 2-week count variance.

The TCR comes from a person aged 18 to 75 in good health. The specimen sequenced was blood. The V call is TRBV2, the J call TRBJ2-5; no clear D gene. This chain's CDR3 is CASSQDLETQYF. CDR3 nucleotides: TGTGCCAGCAGTCAAGATCTCGAGACCCAGTACTTC.